The 8 T cell receptor beta chains below come from one sample, sequenced in a study of cytomegalovirus exposure and HLA in healthy donors. 13 Jbeta primers and 60 Vbeta primers were used for the PCR. Measured with immunoSEQ multiplex PCR; TCRdb has only the in-frame clones, and not every one. The sample has tens of thousands of clones; 78% are singletons. The sample comprised PBMCs. These receptor sequences come from a woman aged 35 to 49 in good health and CMV-seronegative.

This clone was seen just once. The chain couples TRBV12-5 to TRBJ2-1, with 16 nucleotides matching TRBD2. CDR3 length: 17 residues. V was pared by 5 bases and J by 9 bases, with 10 bases of the junction left unmatched. Germline lookup yields CDR1 LGHNT and CDR2 FRNRAP. DNA of the CDR3: TGTGCTAGTGGTCCCGCCGGGACTAGCGGGAGGGCCGGTGAGCAGTTCTTC. Protein sequence: CASGPAGTSGRAGEQFF.

This clone was counted only a few times. The chain employs TRBV6-5 and TRBJ1-5; 7 positions agree with TRBD1. Trimming at V came to 6 bases and at J to 11 bases, leaving 4 bases not matched to a gene. Germline V gene data show CDR1 as MNHEY and CDR2 as SVGAGI. This CDR3 contains 11 residues. In DNA, the CDR3 is TGTGCCAGCAGCTACAGGGGTACCCAGCATTTT. Protein: CASSYRGTQHF.

The chain uses TRBV10-3 and TRBJ2-2, with a tentative D call TRBD2 (6 bases). The CDR3 consists of 18 residues. Germline CDR1 ENHRY, CDR2 SYGVKD. Between the trimmed V and J ends, which lost 7 bases and 2 bases, there was a span of 23 bases. The CDR3: CAIKVDGGRTSNTGELFF. CDR3 DNA sequence: TGTGCCATCAAAGTAGATGGAGGGAGGACATCTAACACCGGGGAGCTGTTTTTT.

V gene TRBV27 combines with J gene TRBJ1-5; D may be TRBD1 (5 bases). The CDR3 covers 15 residues. The ends were cut back, 5 bases at V and 1 base at J, with 12 bases in the middle. Germline V lookup: CDR1 MNHEY, CDR2 SMNVEV (reference sequence). The CDR3 coding sequence is TGTGCCAGCAGTGGCCGGGGGAAAAGCAATCAGCCCCAGCATTTT. Translating gives CASSGRGKSNQPQHF.

The chain couples TRBV19 to TRBJ1-4, with D possibly matching TRBD1 (6 bases). The germline gives CDR1 LNHDA, CDR2 SQIVND (reference sequence). This CDR3 spans 14 amino acids. V was shortened by 1 base and J by 11 bases, with 14 bases between the two germline ends. The chain's CDR3 is CASSIGDNLLKLFF. The CDR3 DNA is TGTGCCAGTAGTATAGGGGACAACCTTTTGAAACTGTTTTTT.

The chain is built from TRBV29-1 and TRBJ2-5; 7 nucleotides match TRBD2. Judging by the DNA end, TRBJ2-7 fits better; the J call may be wrong. CDR1 and CDR2 from the germline V gene are SQVTM and ANQGSEA. This CDR3 comprises 13 residues. CDR3 nucleotides: TGCAGCGTTGGGACGGGGAGGGTTTACGAGCAGTACTTC. Translated: CSVGTGRVYEQYF.

This clone was detected only a few times. This chain uses TRBV19 with TRBJ1-5; D is undetermined. This CDR3 is 13 amino acids long. The germline V and J ends were trimmed by 4 bases and 0 bases, with 4 bases remaining between them. Per the germline V gene, CDR1 is LNHDA and CDR2 is SQIVND (reference sequence). Here the CDR3 DNA reads TGTGCCAGTAGTAGGAGTAGCAATCAGCCCCAGCATTTT. It specifies CASSRSSNQPQHF.

The rearrangement joins TRBV18 to TRBJ2-7; 12 bases are a match to TRBD1. Germline V CDR1 and CDR2: KGHSH, LQKENI. V was clipped by 4 bases and J by 5 bases; unmatched bases: 6. The CDR3 has 15 residues. This CDR3 reads CASSRTGTGGNEQYF. CDR3 DNA sequence: TGTGCCAGCTCACGTACCGGGACAGGGGGCAACGAGCAGTACTTC.